This T cell receptor beta chain was found in a study of T cells in Graves' hyperthyroidism and ophthalmopathy (dated by TCRdb to about 2019). For the study in its entirety: Peripheral blood was sampled at the time of initial diagnosis, prior to any treatment. To identify TCR V-J signatures that set the groups apart, the researchers used a discovery cohort of 95 to 100 patients, made up of 40 to 45 with Graves' ophthalmopathy and some 58 with stable Graves' hyperthyroidism. Whether ophthalmopathy could be predicted prospectively was tested in an independent validation cohort made up of 18 hyperthyroidism patients plus 17 patients who later progressed to ophthalmopathy. The 100 or so discovery patients were divided at random into training and test sets in a 7:3 ratio. Thyroid tissue and blood T-cell repertoires from roughly 6 Graves' hyperthyroidism patients were also compared in the study. After blood sampling, hyperthyroidism patients were treated with methimazole at a starting dose of 30 mg daily, and ophthalmopathy patients were treated with high-dose intravenous methylprednisolone. The paper describes TCR Vbeta CDR3 sequencing of 140 or so peripheral blood samples, made up of roughly 40 ophthalmopathy patients, approximately 76 hyperthyroidism patients and roughly 17 progressor patients.

This clonotype was recorded at least ten times. It has no known antigen specificity. Qualities for individual bases were not recorded, and no much larger clone is one base off. The CDR3 measures 14 amino acids from cysteine to phenylalanine. Of all the DNA, just the CDR3 is kept, 42 bases in frame from base 1. V is pruned by 4 bases and J by 5 bases, leaving 5 bases of the junction without a gene match. From a lookup of the germline V gene, CDR1 and CDR2 are SNHLY and FYNNEI. A patient counted as having stable Graves' hyperthyroidism if no progression to ophthalmopathy occurred over 18 months of follow-up. The hyperthyroidism patients were between 18 and 65 years old and newly diagnosed, with a disease duration of less than 2 months. Any patient with an uncontrolled infection, another autoimmune disease, pregnancy or lactation was excluded. Diagnoses relied on clinical symptoms, serum thyroxine and TRAb, thyroid ultrasound and orbital computed tomography. PBMCs were isolated from approximately 10 ml of fresh peripheral blood by Ficoll-Paque density gradient centrifugation. Total RNA was extracted with Trizol reagent, and quality was checked on an Agilent 2100 Bioanalyzer.

The TCR beta CDR3 regions were amplified from RNA transcripts. A first-round RT-PCR of the TCR CDR3 used the HTBI primer set with the Qiagen OneStep RT-PCR kit. Libraries were constructed in a second round of multiplex PCR, after which size selection and purification were carried out. Sequencing of the libraries was done on an Illumina HiSeq2000 using paired-end 100 bp reads. Concerning the study's data processing: Raw data were processed with SOAPnuke, discarding reads with adapters, uncalled bases, mean Phred below 15, or no exact constant-primer or identifier match. High-quality paired reads were merged with COPE v1.2.5, and unique nucleotide sequences were defined as clonotypes. Clonotypes were aligned to IMGT TRBV, TRBD and TRBJ reference segments using MiTCR v1.1. The analysis was restricted to V-J combinations with a frequency above 0.0001, which together covered over 99% of the repertoires. The TCS score was defined as F50 (clonal expansion) divided by E x V (chaos), with BLOSUM62-based TCRdist calculated between CDR3 peptides within each V-J. Welch's t-statistics and random forest reduced around 520 V-J features to 10 to 15, which were used in a naive Bayes classifier (R e1071). Using fastp at Q25 and MiXCR, TCRdb reprocessed the public reads and kept productive beta chains. Under each unique CDR3 protein, matching rows form one entry showing the most common genes and DNA. The V and J calls and clone size come from TCRdb's table, not from the authors' own analysis. The sample data list roughly 720,000 distinct CDR3 sequences, and around 16% of these were observed just once. The ten largest clones add up to less than 20% of the sample.

Points the paper makes about the study in general: Sample size was not statistically predetermined, and blinding of investigators to group allocation was not performed. A model built on a 13 V-J signature distinguished ophthalmopathy from stable hyperthyroidism, reaching over 85% sensitivity and 81.08% specificity in cross-validation and 80%/75% in testing. Most expanded thyroid clonotypes (frequency above 0.001) were also detected in blood, a finding suggesting that blood repertoires may reflect thyroid immune responses. In validation, progression to ophthalmopathy was predicted by the model with approximately 67% sensitivity and 72% to 80% specificity, a median of around 5.9 months before onset.

The V and J segments used are TRBV2 and TRBJ2-7; 10 bases in the junction line up with TRBD2. The receptor comes from a man aged 45-65 years with Graves' hyperthyroidism. Sequencing used blood. The nucleotide sequence is TGTGCCAGCAGTGTACCTAGCGGGAGCGACGAGCAGTACTTC. Translated, it gives CASSVPSGSDEQYF.